The source of this TCR beta chain is a study of T cells in Graves' hyperthyroidism and ophthalmopathy. Study outcomes and limitations: Most thyroid clonotypes expanded above 0.001 appeared in blood too.

The CDR3 loop spans 16 amino acids. Germline V gene lookup returns CDR1 SEHNR and CDR2 FQNEAQ (reference sequence). With 5 bases clipped from V and 2 bases from J, the junction kept 8 bases outside the gene matches. From roughly 9.2 ml of fresh peripheral blood, PBMCs were isolated. RNA transcripts served as the template for amplifying TCR beta CDR3 regions. Using the HTBI primer set, a first-round RT-PCR was run on the TCR CDR3. A single record per CDR3 protein comes from TCRdb applying MiXCR to the multiplex PCR reads. Of roughly 380,000 distinct CDR3 sequences in the sample, roughly 15% were seen once. This clonotype has more than one count but fewer than ten. Its antigen is currently unknown.

The sequenced material came from blood. The chain joins TRBV7-9 to TRBJ2-3, with 9 bases lining up with TRBD2. The TCR was taken from a woman under 30 with Graves' hyperthyroidism. Here the CDR3 DNA reads TGTGCCAGCAGCCCCCCCGGGACTAGCCTCACAGATACGCAGTATTTT. Translation: CASSPPGTSLTDTQYF.